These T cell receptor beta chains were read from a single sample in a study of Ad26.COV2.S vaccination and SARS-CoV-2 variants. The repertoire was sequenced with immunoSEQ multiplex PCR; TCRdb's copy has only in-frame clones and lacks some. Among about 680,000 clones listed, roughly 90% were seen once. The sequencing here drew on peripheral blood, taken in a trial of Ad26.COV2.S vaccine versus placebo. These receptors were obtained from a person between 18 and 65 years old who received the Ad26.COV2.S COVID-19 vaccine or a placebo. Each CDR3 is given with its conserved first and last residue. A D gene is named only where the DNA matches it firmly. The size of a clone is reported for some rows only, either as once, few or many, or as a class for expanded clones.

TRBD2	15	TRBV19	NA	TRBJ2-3	CASTRTSGSTDTQYF	TGTGCCAGTACCCGGACTAGCGGGAGCACAGATACGCAGTATTTT
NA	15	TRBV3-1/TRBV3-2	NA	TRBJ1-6	CASSQVTGSHSPLHF	TGTGCCAGCAGCCAAGTTACAGGGAGTCATTCACCCCTCCACTTT
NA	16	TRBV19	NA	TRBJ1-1	CASSIRGVQGNTEAFF	TGTGCCAGTAGTATTCGGGGTGTACAGGGGAACACTGAAGCTTTCTTT
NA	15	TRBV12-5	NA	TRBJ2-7	CASGLNQGPSNEQYF	TGTGCTAGTGGTTTGAATCAGGGACCCAGCAACGAGCAGTACTTC
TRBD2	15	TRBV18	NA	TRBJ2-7	CASSPGLAGEREQYF	TGTGCCAGCTCACCAGGACTAGCGGGAGAGCGGGAGCAGTACTTC
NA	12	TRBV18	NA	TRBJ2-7	CASSPPTYEQYF	TGTGCCAGCTCACCACCGACGTACGAGCAGTACTTC
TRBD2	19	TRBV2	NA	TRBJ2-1	CASGGSGLAGGGSYNEQFF	TGTGCCAGTGGGGGGTCGGGACTAGCGGGAGGAGGGTCCTACAATGAGCAGTTCTTC
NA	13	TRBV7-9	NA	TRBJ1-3	CASSPLGGNTIYF	TGTGCCAGCAGCCCCCTTGGCGGAAACACCATATATTTT
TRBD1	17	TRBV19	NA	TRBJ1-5	CASSLDRAGNSNQPQHF	TGTGCCAGTAGTCTAGACAGGGCCGGTAATAGCAATCAGCCCCAGCATTTT
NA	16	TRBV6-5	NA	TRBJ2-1	CASSYRRKGSYNEQFF	TGTGCCAGCAGTTACAGGAGGAAAGGGTCCTACAATGAGCAGTTCTTC
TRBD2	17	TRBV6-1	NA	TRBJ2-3	CASSALGTSGATDTQYF	TGTGCCAGCAGTGCACTCGGGACTAGCGGGGCCACAGATACGCAGTATTTT
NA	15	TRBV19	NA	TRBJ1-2	CASSLTTVANYGYTF	TGTGCCAGTAGTTTAACGACGGTAGCTAACTATGGCTACACCTTC
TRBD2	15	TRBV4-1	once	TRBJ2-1	CASSPYPGGGDEQFF	TGCGCCAGCAGCCCCTATCCGGGGGGAGGGGATGAGCAGTTCTTC
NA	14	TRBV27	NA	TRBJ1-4	CASSLGAGRGKLFF	TGTGCCAGCAGTTTAGGGGCAGGCCGGGGAAAACTGTTTTTT
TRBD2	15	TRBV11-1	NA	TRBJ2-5	CASSSSGSDQETQYF	TGTGCCAGCAGCTCGAGCGGGAGCGATCAAGAGACCCAGTACTTC
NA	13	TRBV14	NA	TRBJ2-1	CASSQGPYNEQFF	TGTGCCAGCAGCCAAGGACCCTACAATGAGCAGTTCTTC
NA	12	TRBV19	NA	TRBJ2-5	CASSRREETQYF	TGTGCCAGTAGTAGGCGGGAAGAGACCCAGTACTTC
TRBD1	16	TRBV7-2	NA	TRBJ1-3	CASSSPSGTGGNTIYF	TGTGCCAGCAGCTCCCCCTCCGGGACAGGTGGAAACACCATATATTTT
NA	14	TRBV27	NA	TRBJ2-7	CASSLQGLSYEQYF	TGTGCCAGCAGTTTGCAGGGCCTATCCTACGAGCAGTACTTC
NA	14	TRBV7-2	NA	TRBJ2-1	CASSLVADYNEQFF	TGTGCCAGCAGCTTAGTAGCGGATTACAATGAGCAGTTCTTC
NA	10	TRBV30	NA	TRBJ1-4	CAWGREKLFF	TGTGCCTGGGGGAGGGAAAAACTGTTTTTT
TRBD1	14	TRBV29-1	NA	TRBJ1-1	CSVAGRDRRAEAFF	TGCAGCGTTGCTGGTCGGGACAGGCGCGCTGAAGCTTTCTTT
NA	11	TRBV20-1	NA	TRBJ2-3	CSAPSENTQYF	TGCAGTGCCCCGAGTGAGAATACGCAGTATTTT
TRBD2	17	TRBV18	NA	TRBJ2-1	CASSPYTSGSGKDEQFF	TGTGCCAGCTCACCATACACTAGCGGGAGTGGGAAGGATGAGCAGTTCTTC
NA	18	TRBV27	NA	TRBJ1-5	CASSPTYPSYYSNQPQHF	TGTGCCAGCAGTCCGACATATCCCTCTTACTATAGCAATCAGCCCCAGCATTTT
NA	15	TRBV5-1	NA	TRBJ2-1	CASSSGRLSYNEQFF	TGCGCCAGCAGCAGTGGGAGGCTCTCCTACAATGAGCAGTTCTTC
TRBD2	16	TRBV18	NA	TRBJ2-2	CASSAERGPNTGELFF	TGTGCCAGCTCAGCCGAGCGGGGCCCGAACACCGGGGAGCTGTTTTTT
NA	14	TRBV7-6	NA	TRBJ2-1	CASSLAPSANEQFF	TGTGCCAGCAGCTTAGCGCCTAGCGCCAATGAGCAGTTCTTC
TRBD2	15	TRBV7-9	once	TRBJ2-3	CASSQTSGPSTAQYF	TGTGCCAGCAGCCAGACTAGCGGGCCCTCCACGGCGCAGTATTTT
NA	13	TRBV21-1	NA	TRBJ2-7	CASITQGSYEQYF	TGTGCCAGCATTACACAGGGGTCCTACGAGCAGTACTTC
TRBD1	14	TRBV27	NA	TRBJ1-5	CASSPTGGNQPQHF	TGTGCCAGCAGTCCGACAGGGGGCAATCAGCCCCAGCATTTT
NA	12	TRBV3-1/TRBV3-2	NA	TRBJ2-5	CASSQEVPRQYF	TGTGCCAGCAGCCAAGAGGTTCCTAGGCAGTACTTC
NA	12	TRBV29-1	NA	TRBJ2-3	CSVAGGTDTQYF	TGCAGCGTTGCAGGGGGCACAGATACGCAGTATTTT
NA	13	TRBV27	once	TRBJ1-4	CASRTDTNEKLFF	TGTGCCAGCAGAACTGACACAAATGAAAAACTGTTTTTT
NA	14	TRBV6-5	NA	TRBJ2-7	CASSSATRGNEQYF	TGTGCCAGCAGCTCGGCAACAAGGGGGAACGAGCAGTACTTC
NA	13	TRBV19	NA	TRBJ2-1	CASSRSSGGEQFF	TGTGCCAGTAGTCGCTCGAGCGGCGGTGAGCAGTTCTTC
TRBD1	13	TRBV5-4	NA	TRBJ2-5	CASRSGTEGTQYF	TGTGCCAGCAGATCCGGGACAGAAGGGACCCAGTACTTC
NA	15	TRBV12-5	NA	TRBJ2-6	CASVPPDSGANVLTF	TGTGCTAGTGTCCCCCCAGACTCTGGGGCCAACGTCCTGACTTTC
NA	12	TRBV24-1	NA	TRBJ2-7	CATQGSTYEQYF	TGTGCCACCCAGGGGTCCACCTACGAGCAGTACTTC
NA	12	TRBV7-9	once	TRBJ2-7	CASSSTLYEQYF	TGTGCCAGCAGCTCGACTCTCTACGAGCAGTACTTC
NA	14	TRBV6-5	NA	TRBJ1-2	CASSRLQGGYGYTF	TGTGCCAGCAGTAGATTACAGGGCGGCTATGGCTACACCTTC
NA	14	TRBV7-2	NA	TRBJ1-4	CASSYQTGDEKLFF	TGTGCCAGCAGTTACCAAACAGGTGATGAAAAACTGTTTTTT
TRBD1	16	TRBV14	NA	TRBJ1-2	CASSQGGQDSSNGYTF	TGTGCCAGCAGCCAAGGAGGACAGGATTCTTCGAATGGCTACACCTTC
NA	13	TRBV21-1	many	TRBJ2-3	CASIGAFGDTQYF	TGTGCCAGCATCGGGGCTTTTGGAGATACGCAGTATTTT
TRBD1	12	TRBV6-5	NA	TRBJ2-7	CATQGDRDEQYF	TGTGCCACTCAGGGGGACAGGGACGAGCAGTACTTC
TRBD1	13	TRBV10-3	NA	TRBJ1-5	CAITAGGAQPQHF	TGTGCCATCACCGCAGGGGGGGCTCAGCCCCAGCATTTT
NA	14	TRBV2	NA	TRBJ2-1	CAIRGRSSYNEQFF	TGTGCCATCCGCGGGCGGAGCTCCTACAATGAGCAGTTCTTC
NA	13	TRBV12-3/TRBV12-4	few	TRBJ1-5	CASTPGSNQPQHF	TGTGCCAGCACCCCGGGCTCCAATCAGCCCCAGCATTTT
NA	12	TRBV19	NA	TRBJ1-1	CASSIGPNEAFF	TGTGCCAGTAGTATCGGACCGAATGAAGCTTTCTTT
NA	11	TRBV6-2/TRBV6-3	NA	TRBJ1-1	CASSLGGEAFF	TGTGCCAGCAGTTTGGGGGGGGAAGCTTTCTTT
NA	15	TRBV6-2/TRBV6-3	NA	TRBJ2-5	CASSPLVGGFETQYF	TGTGCCAGCAGTCCACTTGTGGGGGGCTTTGAGACCCAGTACTTC
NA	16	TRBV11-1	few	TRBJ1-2	CASSPNLGARSYGYTF	TGTGCCAGCAGCCCAAACCTCGGGGCTCGTAGCTATGGCTACACCTTC
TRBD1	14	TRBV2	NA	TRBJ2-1	CASSPYRGRDEQFF	TGTGCCAGCAGCCCTTACAGGGGGCGGGATGAGCAGTTCTTC
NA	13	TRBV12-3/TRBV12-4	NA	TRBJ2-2	CASSSQGTGELFF	TGTGCCAGCAGTTCACAGGGTACCGGGGAGCTGTTTTTT
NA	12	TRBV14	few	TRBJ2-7	CASSSGSYEQYF	TGTGCCAGCAGCTCAGGGTCTTACGAGCAGTACTTC
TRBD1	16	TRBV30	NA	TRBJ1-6	CAWSSGGGPYNSPLHF	TGTGCCTGGAGTTCAGGGGGCGGCCCTTATAATTCACCCCTCCACTTT
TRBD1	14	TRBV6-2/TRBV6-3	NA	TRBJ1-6	CASSFDRGNSPLHF	TGTGCCAGCAGTTTCGACAGGGGAAATTCACCCCTCCACTTT
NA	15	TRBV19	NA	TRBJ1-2	CASRNGHSPGGGYTF	TGTGCCAGTAGAAATGGCCACAGCCCCGGAGGTGGCTACACCTTC
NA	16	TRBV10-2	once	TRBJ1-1	CASSESGRTLNTEAFF	TGCGCCAGCAGTGAGTCTGGCAGAACCTTGAACACTGAAGCTTTCTTT
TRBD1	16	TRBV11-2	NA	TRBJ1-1	CASSPVYVRDSLSAFF	TGTGCCAGCAGCCCGGTATACGTCCGGGACAGCCTGTCCGCTTTCTTT